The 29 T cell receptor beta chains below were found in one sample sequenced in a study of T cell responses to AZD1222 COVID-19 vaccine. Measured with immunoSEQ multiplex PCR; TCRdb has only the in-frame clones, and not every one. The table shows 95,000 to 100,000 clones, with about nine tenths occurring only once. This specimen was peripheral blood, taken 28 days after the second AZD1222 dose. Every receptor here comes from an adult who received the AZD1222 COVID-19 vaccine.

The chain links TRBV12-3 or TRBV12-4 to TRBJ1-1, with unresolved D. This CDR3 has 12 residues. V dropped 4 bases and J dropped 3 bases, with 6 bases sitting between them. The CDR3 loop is CASSWGDTEAFF. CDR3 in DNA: TGTGCCAGCAGTTGGGGAGACACTGAAGCTTTCTTT.

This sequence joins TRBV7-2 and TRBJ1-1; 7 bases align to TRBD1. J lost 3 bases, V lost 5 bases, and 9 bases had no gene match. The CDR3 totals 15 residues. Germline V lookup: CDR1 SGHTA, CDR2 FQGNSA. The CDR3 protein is CASSLRQGGDTEAFF. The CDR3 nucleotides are TGTGCCAGCAGCCTGCGACAGGGTGGAGACACTGAAGCTTTCTTT.

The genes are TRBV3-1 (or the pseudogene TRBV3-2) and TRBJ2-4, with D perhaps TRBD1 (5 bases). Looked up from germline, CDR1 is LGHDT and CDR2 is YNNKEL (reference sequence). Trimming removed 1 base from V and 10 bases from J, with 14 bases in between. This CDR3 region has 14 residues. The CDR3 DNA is TGTGCCAGCAGCCAAGTCGAAGGGGATCCTATTCAGTACTTC. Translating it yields CASSQVEGDPIQYF.

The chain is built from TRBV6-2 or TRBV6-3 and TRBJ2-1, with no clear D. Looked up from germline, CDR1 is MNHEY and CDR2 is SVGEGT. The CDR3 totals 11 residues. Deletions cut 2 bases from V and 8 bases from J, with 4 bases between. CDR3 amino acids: CASSYNHEQFF. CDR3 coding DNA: TGTGCCAGCAGTTACAATCATGAGCAGTTCTTC.

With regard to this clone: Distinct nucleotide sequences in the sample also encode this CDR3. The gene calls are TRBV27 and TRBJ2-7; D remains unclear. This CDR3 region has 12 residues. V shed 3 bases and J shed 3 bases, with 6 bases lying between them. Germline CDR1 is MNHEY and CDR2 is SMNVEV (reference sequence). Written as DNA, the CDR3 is TGTGCCAGCAGTTTTAACGGCTACGAGCAGTACTTC. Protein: CASSFNGYEQYF.

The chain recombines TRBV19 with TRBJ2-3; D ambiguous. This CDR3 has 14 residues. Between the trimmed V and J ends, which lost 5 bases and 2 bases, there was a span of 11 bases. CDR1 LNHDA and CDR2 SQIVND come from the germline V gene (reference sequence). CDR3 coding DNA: TGTGCCAGTAGTCCCGACTGGCTCACAGATACGCAGTATTTT. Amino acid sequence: CASSPDWLTDTQYF.

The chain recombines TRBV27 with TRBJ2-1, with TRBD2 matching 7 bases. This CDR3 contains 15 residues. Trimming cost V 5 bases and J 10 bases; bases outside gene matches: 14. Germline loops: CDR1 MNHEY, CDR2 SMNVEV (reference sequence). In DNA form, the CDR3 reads TGTGCCAGCAGTCCTCACTTGGGACCGCGGGGGGAGCAGTTCTTC. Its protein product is CASSPHLGPRGEQFF.

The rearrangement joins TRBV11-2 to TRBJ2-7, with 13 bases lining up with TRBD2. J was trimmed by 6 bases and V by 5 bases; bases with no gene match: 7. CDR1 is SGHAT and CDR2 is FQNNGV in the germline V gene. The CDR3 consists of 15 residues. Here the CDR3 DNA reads TGTGCCAGCAGCCCAACCGGGACTAGCGGGACCGAGCAGTACTTC. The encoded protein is CASSPTGTSGTEQYF.

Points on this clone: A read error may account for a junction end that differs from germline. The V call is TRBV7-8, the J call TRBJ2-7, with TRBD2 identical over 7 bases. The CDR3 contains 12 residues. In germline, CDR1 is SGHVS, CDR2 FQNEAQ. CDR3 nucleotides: TGTGCCAGCAGCCTAGCGGCGTACGAGCAGTACTTC. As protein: CASSLAAYEQYF.

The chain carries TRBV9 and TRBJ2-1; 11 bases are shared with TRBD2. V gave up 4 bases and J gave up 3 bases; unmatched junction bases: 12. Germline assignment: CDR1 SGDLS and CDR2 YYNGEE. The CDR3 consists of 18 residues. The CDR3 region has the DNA TGTGCCAGCAGCTCCCGAGCCCCACTAGCGGGAGTCTACAATGAGCAGTTCTTC. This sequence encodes CASSSRAPLAGVYNEQFF.

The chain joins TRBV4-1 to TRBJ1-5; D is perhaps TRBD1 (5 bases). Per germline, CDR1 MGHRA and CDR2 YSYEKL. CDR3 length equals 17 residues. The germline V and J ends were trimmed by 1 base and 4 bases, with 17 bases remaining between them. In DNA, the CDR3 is TGCGCCAGCAGCCAAGGAATAGGGGAGGGTGGAAATCAGCCCCAGCATTTT. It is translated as CASSQGIGEGGNQPQHF.

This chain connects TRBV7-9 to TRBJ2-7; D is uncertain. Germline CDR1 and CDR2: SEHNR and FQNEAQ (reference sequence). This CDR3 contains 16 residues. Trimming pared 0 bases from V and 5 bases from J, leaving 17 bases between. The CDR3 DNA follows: TGTGCCAGCAGCTTAGCGCGGTCTATCCCCTTGGACGAGCAGTACTTC. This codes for CASSLARSIPLDEQYF.

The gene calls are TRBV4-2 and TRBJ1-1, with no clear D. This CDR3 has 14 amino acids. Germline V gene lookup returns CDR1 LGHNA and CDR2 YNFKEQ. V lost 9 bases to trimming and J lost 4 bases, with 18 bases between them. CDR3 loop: CASRPERVGTEAFF. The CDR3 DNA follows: TGTGCCAGTCGCCCGGAGAGGGTAGGCACTGAAGCTTTCTTT.

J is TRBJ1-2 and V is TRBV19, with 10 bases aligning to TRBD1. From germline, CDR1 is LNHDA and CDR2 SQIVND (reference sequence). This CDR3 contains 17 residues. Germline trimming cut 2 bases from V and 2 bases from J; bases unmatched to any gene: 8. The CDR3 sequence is CASSIRDSTGGNYGYTF. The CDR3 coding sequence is TGTGCCAGTAGTATACGGGACTCGACAGGGGGCAACTATGGCTACACCTTC.

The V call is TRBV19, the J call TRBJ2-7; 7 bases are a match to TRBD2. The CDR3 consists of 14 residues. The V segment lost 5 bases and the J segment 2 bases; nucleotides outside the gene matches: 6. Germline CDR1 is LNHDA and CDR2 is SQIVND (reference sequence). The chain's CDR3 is CASSEVAGAYEQYF. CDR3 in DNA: TGTGCCAGTAGTGAAGTAGCGGGCGCCTACGAGCAGTACTTC.

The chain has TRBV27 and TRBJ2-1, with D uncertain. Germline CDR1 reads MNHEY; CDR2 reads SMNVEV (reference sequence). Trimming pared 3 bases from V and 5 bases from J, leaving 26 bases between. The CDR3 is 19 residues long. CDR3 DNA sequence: TGTGCCAGCAGTTTGGTCCCTCGAACGCTGACTGTCCGCCACAATGAGCAGTTCTTC. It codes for CASSLVPRTLTVRHNEQFF.

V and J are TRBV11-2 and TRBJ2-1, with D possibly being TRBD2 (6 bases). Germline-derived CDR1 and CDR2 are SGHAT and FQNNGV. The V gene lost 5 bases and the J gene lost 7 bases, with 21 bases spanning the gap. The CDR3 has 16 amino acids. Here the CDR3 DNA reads TGTGCCAGCAGCCAGACCGGGACTTATCGAGGTAATGAGCAGTTCTTC. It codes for CASSQTGTYRGNEQFF.

CDR3 region: CASMQPGTATYEQYF. Here the CDR3 DNA reads TGTGCCAGCATGCAGCCGGGGACAGCTACCTACGAGCAGTACTTC. This chain joins TRBV28 and TRBJ2-7, with 7 bases lining up with TRBD1. Germline V gene data show CDR1 as MDHEN and CDR2 as SYDVKM. The CDR3 totals 15 residues. The J segment lost 2 bases and the V segment lost 7 bases, leaving 11 bases of the junction unmatched.

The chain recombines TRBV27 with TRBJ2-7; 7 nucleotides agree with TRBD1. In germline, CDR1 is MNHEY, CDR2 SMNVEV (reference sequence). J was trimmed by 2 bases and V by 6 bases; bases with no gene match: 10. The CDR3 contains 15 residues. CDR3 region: CASSRSRDRAYEQYF. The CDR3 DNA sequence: TGTGCCAGCAGCAGGAGCCGGGACAGAGCCTACGAGCAGTACTTC.

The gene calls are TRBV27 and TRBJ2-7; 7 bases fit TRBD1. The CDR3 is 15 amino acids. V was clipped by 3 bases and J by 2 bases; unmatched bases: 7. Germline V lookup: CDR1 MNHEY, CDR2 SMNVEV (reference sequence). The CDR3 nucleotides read TGTGCCAGCAGTTTTAGTGGACAGGAGACCTACGAGCAGTACTTC. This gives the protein CASSFSGQETYEQYF.

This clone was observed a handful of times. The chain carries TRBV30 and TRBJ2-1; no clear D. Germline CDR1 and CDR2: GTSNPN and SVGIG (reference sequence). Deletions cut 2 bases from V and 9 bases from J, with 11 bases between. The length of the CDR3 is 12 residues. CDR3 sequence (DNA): TGTGCCTGGAGTCTCACTCGAAGTGAGCAGTTCTTC. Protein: CAWSLTRSEQFF.

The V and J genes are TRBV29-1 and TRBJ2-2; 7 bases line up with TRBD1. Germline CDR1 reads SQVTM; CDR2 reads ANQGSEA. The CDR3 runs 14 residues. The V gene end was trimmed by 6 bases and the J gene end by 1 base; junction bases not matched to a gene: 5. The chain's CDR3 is CSVRTGENTGELFF. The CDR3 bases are TGCAGCGTACGGACAGGCGAGAACACCGGGGAGCTGTTTTTT.

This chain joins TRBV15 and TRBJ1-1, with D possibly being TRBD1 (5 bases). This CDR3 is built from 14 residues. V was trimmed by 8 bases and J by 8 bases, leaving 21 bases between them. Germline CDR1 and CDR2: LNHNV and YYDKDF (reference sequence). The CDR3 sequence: CATAGTTLPREAFF. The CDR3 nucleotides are TGTGCCACCGCCGGGACCACCCTACCGCGCGAAGCTTTCTTT.

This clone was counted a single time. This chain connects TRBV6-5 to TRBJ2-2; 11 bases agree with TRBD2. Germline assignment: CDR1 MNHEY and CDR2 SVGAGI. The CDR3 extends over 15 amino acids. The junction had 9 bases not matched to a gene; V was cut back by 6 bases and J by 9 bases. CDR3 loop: CASSFGTSGRRELFF. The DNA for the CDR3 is TGTGCCAGCAGCTTTGGGACTAGCGGTCGCAGGGAGCTGTTTTTT.

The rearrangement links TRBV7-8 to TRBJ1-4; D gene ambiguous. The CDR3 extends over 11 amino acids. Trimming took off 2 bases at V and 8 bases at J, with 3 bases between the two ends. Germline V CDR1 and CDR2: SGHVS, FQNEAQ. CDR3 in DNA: TGTGCCAGCAGCTTAAGGGAAAAACTGTTTTTT. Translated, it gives CASSLREKLFF.

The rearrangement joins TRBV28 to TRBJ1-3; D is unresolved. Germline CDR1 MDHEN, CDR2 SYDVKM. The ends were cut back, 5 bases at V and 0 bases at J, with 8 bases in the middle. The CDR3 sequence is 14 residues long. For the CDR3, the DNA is TGTGCCAGCAGTCAAAGAGACTCTGGAAACACCATATATTTT. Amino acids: CASSQRDSGNTIYF.

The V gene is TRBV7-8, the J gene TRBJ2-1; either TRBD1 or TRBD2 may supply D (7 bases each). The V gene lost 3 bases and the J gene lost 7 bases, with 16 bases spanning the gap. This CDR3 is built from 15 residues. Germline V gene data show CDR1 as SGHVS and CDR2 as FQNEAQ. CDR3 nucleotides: TGTGCCAGCAGCTTGGACAGGACTAGGGGGAATGAGCAGTTCTTC. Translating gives CASSLDRTRGNEQFF.

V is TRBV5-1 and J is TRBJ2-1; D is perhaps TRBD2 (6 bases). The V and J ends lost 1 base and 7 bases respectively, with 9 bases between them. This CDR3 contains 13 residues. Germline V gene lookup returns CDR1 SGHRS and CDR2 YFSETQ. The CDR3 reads CASSLRLANEQFF. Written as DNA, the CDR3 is TGCGCCAGCAGCTTGCGGCTAGCGAATGAGCAGTTCTTC.

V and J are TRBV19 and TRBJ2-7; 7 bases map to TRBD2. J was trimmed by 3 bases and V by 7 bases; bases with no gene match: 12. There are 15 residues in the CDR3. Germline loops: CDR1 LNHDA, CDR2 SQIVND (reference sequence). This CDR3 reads CASTPGGSGFYEQYF. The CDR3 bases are TGTGCCAGTACCCCCGGGGGTAGCGGGTTCTACGAGCAGTACTTC.